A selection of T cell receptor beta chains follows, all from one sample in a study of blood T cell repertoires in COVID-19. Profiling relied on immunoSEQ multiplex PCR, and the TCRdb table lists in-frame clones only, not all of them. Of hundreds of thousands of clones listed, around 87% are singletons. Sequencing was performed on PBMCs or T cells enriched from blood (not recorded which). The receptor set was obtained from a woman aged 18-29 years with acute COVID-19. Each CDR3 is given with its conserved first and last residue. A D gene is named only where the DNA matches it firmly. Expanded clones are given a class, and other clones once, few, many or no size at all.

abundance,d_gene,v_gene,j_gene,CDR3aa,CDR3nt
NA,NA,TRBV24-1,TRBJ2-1,CATSWGTNEQFF,TGTGCCACCAGTTGGGGGACTAATGAGCAGTTCTTC
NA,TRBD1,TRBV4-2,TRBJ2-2,CASSQVGTGAAGELFF,TGTGCCAGCAGCCAAGTGGGGACAGGGGCTGCCGGGGAGCTGTTTTTT
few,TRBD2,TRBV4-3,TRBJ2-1,CASSRNNIAGGGNEQFF,TGCGCCAGCAGCCGAAATAACATAGCGGGAGGTGGTAATGAGCAGTTCTTC
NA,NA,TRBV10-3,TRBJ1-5,CAISATGQPSNQPQHF,TGTGCCATCAGCGCAACAGGGCAGCCTAGCAATCAGCCCCAGCATTTT
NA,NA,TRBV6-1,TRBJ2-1,CASSERERNEQFF,TGTGCCAGCAGTGAAAGAGAGAGGAATGAGCAGTTCTTC
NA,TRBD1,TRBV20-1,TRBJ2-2,CSASRTGANTGELFF,TGCAGTGCTAGTCGAACAGGGGCGAACACCGGGGAGCTGTTTTTT
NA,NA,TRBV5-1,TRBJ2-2,CASSLAQKTSLSTGELFF,TGCGCCAGCAGCTTGGCCCAAAAGACTAGTTTGAGCACCGGGGAGCTGTTTTTT
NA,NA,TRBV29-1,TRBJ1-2,CSVGGVLGYGYTF,TGCAGCGTTGGGGGGGTGTTAGGGTATGGCTACACCTTC
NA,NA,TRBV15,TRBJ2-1,CATSSGSSYNEQFF,TGTGCCACCAGCAGCGGGAGCTCCTACAATGAGCAGTTCTTC
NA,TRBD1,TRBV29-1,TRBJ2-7,CSPLLGRTGVYEQYF,TGCAGCCCCCTCCTGGGCCGGACAGGTGTCTACGAGCAGTACTTC
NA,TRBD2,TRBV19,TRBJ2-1,CASSMGLAGVNEQFF,TGTGCCAGTAGTATGGGACTAGCGGGAGTAAATGAGCAGTTCTTC
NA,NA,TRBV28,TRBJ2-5,CASSPHGRGEETQYF,TGTGCCAGCAGTCCCCACGGCAGGGGGGAAGAGACCCAGTACTTC
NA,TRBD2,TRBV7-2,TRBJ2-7,CASSHRGGTSGSYEQYF,TGTGCCAGCAGCCACCGGGGCGGGACTAGCGGTTCCTACGAGCAGTACTTC
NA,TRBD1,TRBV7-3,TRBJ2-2,CASSPTGQGGTGELFF,TGTGCCAGCAGCCCGACAGGACAGGGTGGGACCGGGGAGCTGTTTTTT
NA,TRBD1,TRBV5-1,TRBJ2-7,CASSHRDRVPYEQYF,TGCGCCAGCAGCCACCGGGACAGGGTACCCTACGAGCAGTACTTC
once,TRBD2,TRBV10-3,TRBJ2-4,CAISESPPGGLSKNIQYF,TGTGCCATCAGTGAGTCGCCCCCGGGAGGCCTGTCCAAAAACATTCAGTACTTC
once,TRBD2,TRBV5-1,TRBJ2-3,CASRRLAGAGLPGTDTQYF,TGCGCCAGCAGGAGACTAGCGGGAGCGGGTCTACCGGGCACAGATACGCAGTATTTT
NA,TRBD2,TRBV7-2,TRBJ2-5,CASSLSLFLAGVSQETQYF,TGTGCCAGCAGCCTCAGCCTGTTCCTAGCGGGAGTTTCCCAAGAGACCCAGTACTTC
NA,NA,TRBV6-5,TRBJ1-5,CASSYRGGMPQHF,TGTGCCAGCAGTTACAGGGGAGGAATGCCCCAGCATTTT
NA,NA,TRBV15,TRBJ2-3,CATSIPAGATTDTQYF,TGTGCCACCAGCATCCCAGCAGGGGCGACCACAGATACGCAGTATTTT
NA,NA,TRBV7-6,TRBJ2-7,CASSTTRGSGPYEQYF,TGTGCCAGCAGCACCACTCGGGGTAGCGGACCCTACGAGCAGTACTTC
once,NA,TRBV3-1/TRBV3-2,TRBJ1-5,CASSQGLSATGQPQHF,TGTGCCAGCAGCCAAGGTCTCAGCGCTACGGGACAGCCCCAGCATTTT
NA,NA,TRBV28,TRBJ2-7,CASNRGDNEQYF,TGTGCCAGCAACCGGGGGGACAACGAGCAGTACTTC
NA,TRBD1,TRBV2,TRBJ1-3,CASSGRQGAGSGNTIYF,TGTGCCAGCAGTGGACGACAGGGGGCAGGTTCCGGAAACACCATATATTTT
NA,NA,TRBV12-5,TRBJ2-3,CASGLVPDGQTSTDTQYF,TGTGCTAGTGGTTTGGTACCGGATGGACAGACTAGCACAGATACGCAGTATTTT
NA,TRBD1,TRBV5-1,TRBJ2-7,CASSSTGGEIPSYEQYF,TGCGCCAGCAGCTCGACAGGGGGGGAAATCCCATCGTACGAGCAGTACTTC
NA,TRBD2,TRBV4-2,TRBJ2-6,CASSQETSSDSGANVLTF,TGTGCCAGCAGCCAAGAGACTAGCTCGGACTCTGGGGCCAACGTCCTGACTTTC
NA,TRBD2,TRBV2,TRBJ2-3,CASSVTSGSTATQYF,TGTGCCAGCAGCGTAACTAGCGGGAGTACGGCTACGCAGTATTTT
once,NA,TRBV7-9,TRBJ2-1,CASSLRPSQGSYNEQFF,TGTGCCAGCAGCTTAAGACCTTCCCAGGGCTCCTACAATGAGCAGTTCTTC
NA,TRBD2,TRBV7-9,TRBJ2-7,CASSLGLAGGFIVHEQYF,TGTGCCAGCAGCTTGGGACTAGCGGGAGGGTTTATTGTTCACGAGCAGTACTTC
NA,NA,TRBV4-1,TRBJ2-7,CASSQDQGPPFLYEQYF,TGCGCCAGCAGCCAAGACCAGGGCCCACCATTTCTCTACGAGCAGTACTTC
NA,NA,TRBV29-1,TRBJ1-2,CSVRQTSYGYTF,TGCAGCGTTAGACAGACGAGCTATGGCTACACCTTC
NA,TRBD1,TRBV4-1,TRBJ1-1,CASSQDGRTGGRDTEAFF,TGCGCCAGCAGCCAAGATGGTAGGACAGGGGGCAGGGACACTGAAGCTTTCTTT
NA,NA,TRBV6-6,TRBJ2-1,CASSYSRTGGGNEQFF,TGTGCCAGCAGTTACTCGAGAACAGGGGGGGGCAATGAGCAGTTCTTC
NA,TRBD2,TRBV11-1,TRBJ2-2,CASSLVRTSAGELFF,TGTGCCAGCAGCTTAGTAAGGACTAGCGCCGGGGAGCTGTTTTTT
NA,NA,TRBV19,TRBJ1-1,CASSIELLNTEAFF,TGTGCCAGTAGTATAGAACTGCTGAACACTGAAGCTTTCTTT
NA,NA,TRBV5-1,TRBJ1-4,CASSDGEGGYEKLFF,TGCGCCAGCAGCGATGGGGAGGGTGGTTATGAAAAACTGTTTTTT
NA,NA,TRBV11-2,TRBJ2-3,CASSLESVLPTDTQYF,TGTGCCAGCAGCTTAGAGTCAGTCCTCCCCACAGATACGCAGTATTTT
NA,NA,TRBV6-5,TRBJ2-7,CASSYGLASGEQYF,TGTGCCAGCAGTTACGGGCTAGCTTCGGGGGAGCAGTACTTC
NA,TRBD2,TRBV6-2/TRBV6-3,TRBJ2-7,CASSSHSGREGLREQYF,TGTGCCAGCAGTTCACACAGCGGGCGGGAGGGCCTCCGGGAGCAGTACTTC
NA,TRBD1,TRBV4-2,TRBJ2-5,CASSQDGTGTAETQYF,TGTGCCAGCAGCCAAGATGGGACAGGGACGGCGGAGACCCAGTACTTC
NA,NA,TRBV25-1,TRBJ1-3,CASSDKGAGNTIYF,TGTGCCAGCAGTGATAAAGGGGCTGGAAACACCATATATTTT
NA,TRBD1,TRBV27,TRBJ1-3,CASSITGGAGNTIYF,TGTGCCAGCAGCATTACAGGGGGGGCTGGAAACACCATATATTTT
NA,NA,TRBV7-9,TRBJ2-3,CASSFYSSSTDTQYF,TGTGCCAGCAGCTTTTACAGTTCTAGCACAGATACGCAGTATTTT
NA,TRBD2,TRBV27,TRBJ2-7,CASSSLAGGSGGYEQYF,TGTGCCAGCAGTTCTCTAGCGGGAGGTTCCGGTGGCTACGAGCAGTACTTC
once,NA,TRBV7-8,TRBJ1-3,CASSPDMARGNTIYF,TGTGCCAGCAGCCCCGACATGGCCCGCGGAAACACCATATATTTT